The T cell receptor (beta chain) under discussion was sequenced for a study of early T cells in non-severe SARS-CoV-2 infection. In TCRdb, the 5' RACE reads were re-called with MiXCR into one record per CDR3 protein. The sample records about 94,000 distinct CDR3 sequences, under 15% being singletons. There are 16 residues in the CDR3. Germline V lookup: CDR1 SGHNT, CDR2 YYREEE (reference sequence). The V end lost 0 bases, the J end lost 1 base, and 13 bases lay between the germline ends. The chain joins TRBV5-4 to TRBJ1-1; D not resolved. The sequence derives from an adult who was a healthcare worker with PCR-confirmed SARS-CoV-2 infection or an uninfected control (not recorded which). Sequencing was performed on whole blood. The chain's CDR3 is CASSLETSRENTEAFF. CDR3 nucleotides: TGTGCCAGCAGCTTGGAGACCTCCAGAGAGAACACTGAAGCTTTCTTT.